These 14 T cell receptor beta chains were sequenced from one sample in a study of blood T cell repertoires in COVID-19. Repertoires were generated with immunoSEQ multiplex PCR, while TCRdb's copy carries only in-frame clones and drops some. This repertoire shows about 81,000 clones, 85% to 90% found once; its top ten account for roughly 4.8%. The sequenced sample consisted of peripheral blood. These receptors came from a woman aged 80 or over with acute or convalescent COVID-19.

This clone was detected only once. The V and J genes are TRBV5-1 and TRBJ2-7; 7 nucleotides line up with TRBD2. The J segment lost 4 bases and the V segment lost 0 bases, leaving 10 bases of the junction unmatched. The germline CDR1 and CDR2 sequences are SGHRS and YFSETQ. The length of the CDR3 is 16 residues. The CDR3 loop reads CASSLAPSGGMYEQYF. In nucleotides, the CDR3 is TGCGCCAGCAGCTTGGCACCTAGCGGCGGTATGTACGAGCAGTACTTC.

This clone has just one count. CDR3 coding DNA: TGTGCCAGCAGCGCCAGACAGGCAAAAACTGAAGCTTTCTTT. Translation gives CASSARQAKTEAFF. The chain carries TRBV11-1 and TRBJ1-1, with D possibly matching TRBD1 (6 bases). V lost 5 bases and J lost 5, with 15 bases in between. The germline CDR1 and CDR2 sequences are SGHAT and FQDESV (reference sequence). CDR3 length: 14 residues.

This chain uses TRBV14 with TRBJ2-3, with TRBD2 identical over 10 bases. The V gene's germline CDR1 is SGHDN and CDR2 FVKESK. This CDR3 region has 16 residues. J was trimmed by 4 bases and V by 4 bases; bases with no gene match: 8. The CDR3, as DNA: TGTGCCAGCAGCCCGCAGCGGGGGGGCTTGTCAGATACGCAGTATTTT. Protein product: CASSPQRGGLSDTQYF.

The chain couples TRBV7-9 to TRBJ2-3; TRBD1 might be the D (5 bases). Trimming took 3 bases from V and 2 from J, leaving 15 bases between them. This CDR3 is 16 amino acids long. Germline assignment: CDR1 SEHNR and CDR2 FQNEAQ (reference sequence). The CDR3 is CASSFRQNQFTDTQYF. In DNA, the CDR3 is TGTGCCAGCAGCTTTCGACAGAACCAATTCACAGATACGCAGTATTTT.

The chain has TRBV11-2 and TRBJ2-1; D perhaps matches TRBD2 (6 bases). The CDR3 runs to 15 residues. V was shortened by 5 bases and J by 3 bases, with 14 bases between the two germline ends. In germline, CDR1 is SGHAT, CDR2 FQNNGV. The CDR3 bases are TGTGCCAGCAGCGCCCCGGGACTCCGCTACAATGAGCAGTTCTTC. It yields the protein CASSAPGLRYNEQFF.

The chain employs TRBV6-4 and TRBJ2-3, with TRBD2 matching over 10 bases. The CDR3 totals 14 residues. Germline V gives CDR1 MRHNA, CDR2 SNTAGT. V shed 7 bases and J 5 bases; nucleotides not matched to a gene: 6. CDR3 sequence: CASKEREGVDTQYF. The CDR3, as DNA: TGTGCCAGCAAGGAGCGGGAGGGCGTAGATACGCAGTATTTT.

Written as DNA, the CDR3 is TGCAGCGTGGCGGGTTTAGACAGGGTTTTGGATGAGCAGTTCTTC. Amino acid sequence: CSVAGLDRVLDEQFF. The rearrangement links TRBV29-1 to TRBJ2-1; 7 bases match TRBD1. V shed 6 bases, J shed 8 bases, and the junction held 16 bases outside the gene matches. CDR1 is SQVTM, CDR2 ANQGSEA, per germline. This CDR3 comprises 15 residues.

The rearrangement links TRBV2 to TRBJ1-2; D is uncertain. Trimming pared 6 bases from V and 3 bases from J, leaving 5 bases between. Germline V lookup: CDR1 SNHLY, CDR2 FYNNEI. The CDR3 runs 11 residues. CDR3 residues: CASRRDYGYTF. The DNA for the CDR3 is TGTGCCAGCAGGAGAGACTATGGCTACACCTTC.

The V call is TRBV4-3, the J call TRBJ2-2, with D possibly matching TRBD1 (5 bases). CDR1 and CDR2 from the germline V gene are LGHNA and YSLEER. The CDR3 sequence is 15 residues long. V lost 1 base, J lost 3 bases, and 9 bases lay in between. The CDR3 nucleotides are TGCGCCAGCAGCCAAGCCGACAGATACACCGGGGAGCTGTTTTTT. Protein product: CASSQADRYTGELFF.

V gene TRBV5-1 combines with J gene TRBJ2-5; 10 bases map to TRBD2. The CDR3 is 14 amino acids. Germline assignment: CDR1 SGHRS and CDR2 YFSETQ. The ends lost 4 bases at V and 4 bases at J; junction bases unmatched: 4. CDR3 in amino acids: CASSAQRGGETQYF. For the CDR3, the DNA is TGCGCCAGCAGCGCCCAGCGGGGGGGAGAGACCCAGTACTTC.

This chain connects TRBV4-2 to TRBJ2-1; 12 nucleotides line up with TRBD2. Germline lookup yields CDR1 LGHNA and CDR2 YNFKEQ. V lost 0 bases, J lost 8 bases, and 2 bases stayed unmatched. This CDR3 has 15 residues. CDR3 nucleotide sequence: TGTGCCAGCAGCCAAGAGCTAGCGGGGGGGGATGAGCAGTTCTTC. Amino acids: CASSQELAGGDEQFF.

This chain joins TRBV2 and TRBJ1-1; no clear D gene. Germline values: CDR1 SNHLY, CDR2 FYNNEI. The CDR3 covers 10 residues. The V end lost 2 bases, the J end lost 12 bases, and 7 bases lay between the germline ends. The CDR3 sequence is CASSELVSFF. The CDR3 DNA reads TGTGCCAGCAGTGAATTAGTGTCTTTCTTT.

This chain joins TRBV12-3 or TRBV12-4 and TRBJ2-1; D possibly corresponds to TRBD1 (6 bases). The V end was cut by 6 bases, the J end by 9 bases, with 15 bases between. This CDR3 has 13 amino acids. The CDR3 DNA sequence: TGTGCCAGCAGAGTCGGGGTCAGGGGTGAGCAGTTCTTC. It specifies CASRVGVRGEQFF.

The V gene is TRBV21-1, the J gene TRBJ2-1; the table's TRBD2 call for D was not verified on the DNA. TRBV21-1 is shown as a pseudogene. The CDR3 runs 21 residues. CDR3 in DNA: TGTGCCAGCAGCAAAAAAGGAATCCCCCCCGTTCGGGGAAGCCCCTACAATGAGCAGTTCTTC. Amino acids: CASSKKGIPPVRGSPYNEQFF.